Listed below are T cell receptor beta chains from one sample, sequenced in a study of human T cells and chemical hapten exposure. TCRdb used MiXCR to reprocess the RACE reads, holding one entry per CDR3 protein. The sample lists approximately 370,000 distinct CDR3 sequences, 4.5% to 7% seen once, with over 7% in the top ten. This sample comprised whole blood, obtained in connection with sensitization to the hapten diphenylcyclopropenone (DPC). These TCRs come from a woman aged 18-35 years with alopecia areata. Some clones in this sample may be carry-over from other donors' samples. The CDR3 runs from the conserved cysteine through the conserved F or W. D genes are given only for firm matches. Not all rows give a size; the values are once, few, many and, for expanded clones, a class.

TGTGCCAGCAGTTCCTACAGGGCTGGGGCCAACGTCCTGACTTTC | CASSSYRAGANVLTF | . | TRBJ2-6 | . | TRBV6-2/TRBV6-3
TGTGCCAGCAGCTGGGGGGGACAGCCGGGACAAGAGACCCAGTACTTC | CASSWGGQPGQETQYF | . | TRBJ2-5 | few | TRBV12-3/TRBV12-4
TGTGCCAGCAGATCGGGACAGGGGAAGCAGCCCCAGCATTTT | CASRSGQGKQPQHF | TRBD1 | TRBJ1-5 | many | TRBV6-2/TRBV6-3
TGCAGTGCTAGAGACCGACAGGGGGCCAATTCACCCCTCCACTTT | CSARDRQGANSPLHF | TRBD1 | TRBJ1-6 | . | TRBV20-1
TGTGCCAGCAGCTTAGGGGGCAGACACGAGTCTGGCTACACCTTC | CASSLGGRHESGYTF | . | TRBJ1-2 | . | TRBV7-2
TGCAGTGTCACCGGGACGGTGAATGAAAAACTGTTTTTT | CSVTGTVNEKLFF | . | TRBJ1-4 | many | TRBV20-1
TGTGCCAGCAGCTTACTGGACAGCGGGGAGAGCACAGATACGCAGTATTTT | CASSLLDSGESTDTQYF | . | TRBJ2-3 | few | TRBV11-1
TGTGCCAGCAGCCAAGCTGAAAGCGGGGGGGCCGGAGACGGGGAGCTGTTTTTT | CASSQAESGGAGDGELFF | TRBD2 | TRBJ2-2 | few | TRBV3-1
TGCAGTGCTAGAGATCGGACTACTCCGGGGATGAACACTGAAGCTTTCTTT | CSARDRTTPGMNTEAFF | . | TRBJ1-1 | many | TRBV20-1
TGTGCCAGAAGCTCGCCCAGGGGACCAGATACGCAGTATTTT | CARSSPRGPDTQYF | . | TRBJ2-3 | . | TRBV5-3
TGTGCCAGCAGTTACCGCGGTACGCAGTATTTT | CASSYRGTQYF | . | TRBJ2-3 | many | TRBV12-3/TRBV12-4
TGTGCCACCAGTGACCTAATGCAGGTGAAGTTCTTC | CATSDLMQVKFF | . | TRBJ2-1 | many | TRBV24-1
TGTGCCAGCAGCCAAGATTCCAGCGGGGGGGCCGGGGAGCTGTTTTTT | CASSQDSSGGAGELFF | TRBD2 | TRBJ2-2 | many | TRBV4-2
TGTGCCAGCAGCCCCTTATGGACTAGCGGGAGAGCCTACACCGGGGAGCTGTTTTTT | CASSPLWTSGRAYTGELFF | TRBD2 | TRBJ2-2 | few | TRBV7-2
TGTGCCATCACGACAGGGGGTAGGCCCCAGCATTTT | CAITTGGRPQHF | TRBD1 | TRBJ1-5 | few | TRBV7-9
TGTGCCAGCAGGGCCACTAGCGGGGGGGCCGCAGATACGCAGTATTTT | CASRATSGGAADTQYF | TRBD2 | TRBJ2-3 | many | TRBV7-9
TGCAGCGTTGTGTCCCCAGGGGCCGAGCAGTACTTC | CSVVSPGAEQYF | . | TRBJ2-7 | few | TRBV29-1
TGTGCCGTTAGTCCCCGAGAGAACATTCAGTACTTC | CAVSPRENIQYF | . | TRBJ2-4 | few | TRBV6-2/TRBV6-3
TGTGCCAGCAGTAGAACCATAACAGGGATCACCGGGGAGCTGTTTTTT | CASSRTITGITGELFF | . | TRBJ2-2 | . | TRBV2
TGCAGCGGGCAGGGGGCGGCCTACGAGCAGTACTTC | CSGQGAAYEQYF | TRBD1 | TRBJ2-7 | . | TRBV29-1
TGTGCCAGCAGCCAAGATTTAGGGGGACAGTCTAGTTTATTC | CASSQDLGGQSSLF | TRBD1 | TRBJ1-2 | many | TRBV3-1
TGTGCCAGCAGCGTAGAGGACACTTGGGGGACTGAAGCTTTCTTT | CASSVEDTWGTEAFF | . | TRBJ1-1 | few | TRBV9
TGCAGCGTTGAGGGGACAGTGAACACTGAAGCTTTCTTT | CSVEGTVNTEAFF | TRBD1 | TRBJ1-1 | many | TRBV29-1
TGTGCCAGCAGCCCCCAGACTGGGGAGCTGTTTTTT | CASSPQTGELFF | . | TRBJ2-2 | many | TRBV27
TGCGCCAGCAGCCAACCCACGGGGAGGACTGAAGCTTTCTTT | CASSQPTGRTEAFF | . | TRBJ1-1 | few | TRBV4-1
TGTGCCAGCAGCTTGAGACCGGGGGATACGCAGTATTTT | CASSLRPGDTQYF | . | TRBJ2-3 | many | TRBV5-6
TGTGCCAGCAGCTTAGGGGTTGGGAACTATGGCTACACCTTC | CASSLGVGNYGYTF | . | TRBJ1-2 | many | TRBV11-2
TGTGCCACCAGTGATAGTGGGGGGGACAAGTATTTT | CATSDSGGDKYF | . | TRBJ2-3 | few | TRBV24-1
TGTGCCAGCAGTCCCCAACAGGGGAAGGGTCAGCCCCAGCATTTT | CASSPQQGKGQPQHF | TRBD1 | TRBJ1-5 | many | TRBV6-5
TGCAGTGCTAGAGATCTTTCAGGGGGTCGGTTCTACGGGGCCAACGTCCTGACTTTC | CSARDLSGGRFYGANVLTF | TRBD1 | TRBJ2-6 | many | TRBV20-1
TGCAGCGTTGGTCCAGGTCAGGGCGAGACCCAGTACTTC | CSVGPGQGETQYF | . | TRBJ2-5 | few | TRBV29-1
TGTGCCAGCAGTCTACAGGGCATTCAGTACTTC | CASSLQGIQYF | . | TRBJ2-4 | few | TRBV12-3/TRBV12-4
TGCAGTGCTCTTCCGGGACGAGGGGAGCAGTACTTC | CSALPGRGEQYF | . | TRBJ2-7 | . | TRBV20-1
TGTGCCAGCAGCCCGACCACATCGCTAGCCAAAAACATTCAGTACTTC | CASSPTTSLAKNIQYF | . | TRBJ2-4 | . | TRBV7-9
TGTGCCAGCAGCCTGAGGTCAGAAAGCGAGCAGTACTTC | CASSLRSESEQYF | . | TRBJ2-7 | few | TRBV7-2
TGTGCCAGCAGTTTAATAGGACAGACGCTTTATTCACCCCTCCACTTT | CASSLIGQTLYSPLHF | . | TRBJ1-6 | many | TRBV27
TGTGCCAGCAGCCGCTCTGCTTACGAGCAGTACTTC | CASSRSAYEQYF | . | TRBJ2-7 | many | TRBV2